The 22 T cell receptor beta chains given below trace back to one sample, sequenced in a study of T cell responses to AZD1222 COVID-19 vaccine. Sequencing was performed with immunoSEQ multiplex PCR; in TCRdb, only in-frame clones are kept and a portion is missing. Seen here are tens of thousands of clones, 80% to 90% observed once, and the top ten hold around 20%. The input for sequencing was peripheral blood, taken 28 days after the second AZD1222 dose. The receptor set was obtained from an adult who received the AZD1222 COVID-19 vaccine.

CDR3 loop: CASSPGQGAETQYF. CDR3 DNA sequence: TGCGCCAGCAGCCCGGGACAGGGGGCAGAGACCCAGTACTTC. V is TRBV5-1 and J is TRBJ2-5; 12 positions match TRBD1. V was pared by 4 bases and J by 4 bases, with 2 bases of the junction left unmatched. The CDR3 is made up of 14 amino acids. Germline V gives CDR1 SGHRS, CDR2 YFSETQ.

The genes are TRBV9 and TRBJ2-1; 8 bases agree with TRBD2. V was pared by 4 bases and J by 4 bases, with 10 bases of the junction left unmatched. This CDR3 spans 16 amino acids. Germline assignment: CDR1 SGDLS and CDR2 YYNGEE. The CDR3, as DNA: TGTGCCAGCAGCACCCTTAGCGGGGAAGGGTACAATGAGCAGTTCTTC. Its translation is CASSTLSGEGYNEQFF.

The DNA for the CDR3 is TGTGCCAGCAGTCGGTGGGGTGGGTCCGAGCAGTACTTC. This codes for CASSRWGGSEQYF. The V call is TRBV27, the J call TRBJ2-7; D remains ambiguous. The V end lost 5 bases, the J end lost 6 bases, and 14 bases lay between the germline ends. The CDR3 has 13 amino acids. Germline V gene sequence: CDR1 MNHEY, CDR2 SMNVEV (reference sequence).

The chain uses TRBV19 and TRBJ1-2, with D unresolved. V lost 3 bases and J 4 bases, leaving 6 bases between the germline ends. Germline lookup yields CDR1 LNHDA and CDR2 SQIVND (reference sequence). The CDR3 sequence is 12 residues long. CDR3 region: CASSMAGYGYTF. In DNA form, the CDR3 reads TGTGCCAGTAGTATGGCCGGCTATGGCTACACCTTC. Supplemented by reference TRBV19 and TRBJ1-2, the full variable domain reads DGGITQSPKYLFRKEGQNVTLSCEQNLNHDAMYWYRQDPGQGLRLIYYSQIVNDFQKGDIAEGYSVSREKKESFPLTVTSAQKNPTAFYLCASSMAGYGYTFGSGTRLTVV.

This clone was counted once. The chain is built from TRBV21-1 and TRBJ2-6; TRBD2 is the table's D call, not checked against the DNA. TRBV21-1 is a known pseudogene. The CDR3 is made up of 16 amino acids. The CDR3 DNA follows: TGTGCCAGCAGCAAAGGGCGGGCTCCTGGGGCCAACGTCCTGACTTTC. Translation gives CASSKGRAPGANVLTF.

The V gene is TRBV19, the J gene TRBJ2-7; the match to TRBD1 covers 11 bases. This CDR3 spans 15 amino acids. V shed 2 bases and J 5 bases; nucleotides not matched to a gene: 5. CDR1 and CDR2 from the germline V gene are LNHDA and SQIVND (reference sequence). CDR3 residues: CASSIQGQGVDEQYF. The DNA for the CDR3 is TGTGCCAGTAGTATACAGGGACAGGGGGTGGACGAGCAGTACTTC.

The chain links TRBV5-5 to TRBJ1-1; 11 bases match TRBD1. The V segment lost 1 base and the J segment 5 bases; nucleotides outside the gene matches: 13. CDR3 length: 18 amino acids. Per the germline V gene, CDR1 is SGHKS and CDR2 is YYEKEE (reference sequence). The CDR3 spells CASSLRVGQGGLRTEAFF. CDR3 coding DNA: TGTGCCAGCAGCTTGAGGGTGGGACAGGGGGGCTTAAGAACTGAAGCTTTCTTT.

The chain has TRBV4-1 and TRBJ2-1; 7 bases align to TRBD2. V shed 4 bases, J shed 1 base, and the junction held 7 bases outside the gene matches. CDR1 is MGHRA and CDR2 is YSYEKL in the germline V gene. This CDR3 comprises 16 residues. The CDR3 sequence: CASSRVGGGSYNEQFF. The CDR3 nucleotides are TGCGCCAGCAGCCGCGTAGGCGGGGGATCCTACAATGAGCAGTTCTTC.

The CDR3 region is CASSLAQGYEQYF. The CDR3 DNA sequence: TGTGCCAGCAGCTTAGCACAGGGCTACGAGCAGTACTTC. The chain joins TRBV11-2 to TRBJ2-7, with D tentatively TRBD1 (6 bases). Germline CDR1 is SGHAT and CDR2 is FQNNGV. The ends were cut back, 1 base at V and 3 bases at J, with 7 bases in the middle. The CDR3 spans 13 residues.

Worth noting for this clone: This sample includes further DNA sequences coding for the same CDR3. The chain has TRBV12-3 or TRBV12-4 and TRBJ2-3; D gene ambiguous. CDR3 length equals 11 residues. Trimming pared 9 bases from V and 4 bases from J, leaving 8 bases between. DNA for the CDR3: TGTGCCAGTTCTCTAGCAGATACGCAGTATTTT. It specifies CASSLADTQYF.

The gene calls are TRBV6-5 and TRBJ2-3, with 12 nucleotides matching TRBD1. Germline V gene data show CDR1 as MNHEY and CDR2 as SVGAGI. The junction had 3 bases not matched to a gene; V was cut back by 4 bases and J by 4 bases. There are 15 residues in the CDR3. The CDR3 nucleotides read TGTGCCAGCAGTTTGGGGACAGGGGGCGCAGATACGCAGTATTTT. Protein product: CASSLGTGGADTQYF.

The chain couples TRBV25-1 to TRBJ1-1, with a weak D call TRBD1 (6 bases). The germline V gene has CDR1 MGHDK and CDR2 SYGVNS. The CDR3 covers 13 residues. V was clipped by 7 bases and J by 1 base, with 10 bases between them. The CDR3 DNA is TGTGCCAGCAAAAGACAGGAGAACACTGAAGCTTTCTTT. Protein: CASKRQENTEAFF.

V gene TRBV5-5 combines with J gene TRBJ1-5, with D unresolved. Per the germline V gene, CDR1 is SGHKS and CDR2 is YYEKEE (reference sequence). V was trimmed by 5 bases and J by 3 bases, leaving 15 bases between them. The CDR3 loop spans 15 amino acids. CDR3 nucleotides: TGTGCCAGCAGGCGGTGGGTTGGGGACAATCAGCCCCAGCATTTT. Its protein is CASRRWVGDNQPQHF.

The V call is TRBV7-2, the J call TRBJ1-6; TRBD1 is a possible D gene (5 bases). Germline loops: CDR1 SGHTA, CDR2 FQGNSA. Deletions cut 2 bases from V and 6 bases from J, with 11 bases between. The CDR3 spans 15 residues. The CDR3 region has the DNA TGTGCCAGCAGCTTAAGGGGAGTTGGTAATTCACCCCTCCACTTT. Protein product: CASSLRGVGNSPLHF.

V and J are TRBV3-1 (or the pseudogene TRBV3-2) and TRBJ1-6; D call uncertain. Trimming shortened V by 0 bases and J by 5 bases, and 5 bases separated the two germline ends. There are 14 residues in the CDR3. Germline V CDR1 and CDR2: LGHDT, YNNKEL (reference sequence). For the CDR3, the DNA is TGTGCCAGCAGCCAAGACTGGCATAATTCACCCCTCCACTTT. Amino acid sequence: CASSQDWHNSPLHF.

The chain uses TRBV5-1 and TRBJ2-1; D ambiguous. V was trimmed by 1 base and J by 6 bases, leaving 5 bases between them. This CDR3 is built from 12 residues. Germline values: CDR1 SGHRS, CDR2 YFSETQ. The CDR3 here is CASSLLINEQFF. CDR3 nucleotide sequence: TGCGCCAGCAGCTTGTTGATCAATGAGCAGTTCTTC.

The CDR3 region has the DNA TGTGCCAGCAGCTTAGTTGGAAACACCATATATTTT. Its protein product is CASSLVGNTIYF. The rearrangement links TRBV7-8 to TRBJ1-3; D is undetermined. The length of the CDR3 is 12 residues. Germline CDR1 reads SGHVS; CDR2 reads FQNEAQ. V lost 1 base, J lost 3 bases, and 1 base lay in between.

The rearrangement joins TRBV30 to TRBJ1-3, with D hard to call. CDR3 size: 13 residues. The ends were cut back, 4 bases at V and 4 bases at J, with 11 bases in the middle. Germline V lookup: CDR1 GTSNPN, CDR2 SVGIG (reference sequence). CDR3 sequence reads: CAWTANSGNTIYF. DNA of the CDR3: TGTGCCTGGACGGCTAATTCAGGAAACACCATATATTTT.

The gene calls are TRBV11-2 and TRBJ1-4; 9 bases are shared with TRBD1. The CDR3 has 14 residues. Germline V gene data show CDR1 as SGHAT and CDR2 as FQNNGV. V shed 5 bases and J 7 bases; nucleotides not matched to a gene: 5. CDR3 protein: CASSRDRAGEKLFF. As DNA, the CDR3 is TGTGCCAGCAGCCGGGACAGGGCCGGTGAAAAACTGTTTTTT.

This chain joins TRBV7-3 and TRBJ2-3; D gene unclear. Germline V gene data show CDR1 as SGHTA and CDR2 as FQGTGA. CDR3 length: 13 residues. The V end lost 5 bases, the J end lost 2 bases, and 8 bases lay between the germline ends. CDR3 DNA sequence: TGTGCCAGCAGCCTCTCCACCACAGATACGCAGTATTTT. Protein: CASSLSTTDTQYF. Full variable domain (outside the CDR3, taken from reference TRBV7-3 and TRBJ2-3): GAGVSQTPSNKVTEKGKYVELRCDPISGHTALYWYRQSLGQGPEFLIYFQGTGAADDSGLPNDRFFAVRPEGSVSTLKIQRTERGDSAVYLCASSLSTTDTQYFGPGTRLTVL.

V and J are TRBV3-1 (or the pseudogene TRBV3-2) and TRBJ2-2; 7 nucleotides line up with TRBD1. V shed 2 bases and J 7 bases; nucleotides not matched to a gene: 7. CDR1 and CDR2 from the germline V gene are LGHDT and YNNKEL (reference sequence). The CDR3 runs 15 residues. The CDR3 DNA follows: TGTGCCAGCAGCCAACGACAGGGTGAGCTCGGGGAGCTGTTTTTT. Translated: CASSQRQGELGELFF.

The rearrangement uses TRBV5-4 and TRBJ1-5; no clear D. Germline V gene data show CDR1 as SGHNT and CDR2 as YYREEE (reference sequence). Trimming took 3 bases from V and 4 from J, leaving 2 bases between them. The length of the CDR3 is 11 residues. In nucleotides, the CDR3 is TGTGCCAGCAGCTGGAATCAGCCCCAGCATTTT. Encoded protein: CASSWNQPQHF.